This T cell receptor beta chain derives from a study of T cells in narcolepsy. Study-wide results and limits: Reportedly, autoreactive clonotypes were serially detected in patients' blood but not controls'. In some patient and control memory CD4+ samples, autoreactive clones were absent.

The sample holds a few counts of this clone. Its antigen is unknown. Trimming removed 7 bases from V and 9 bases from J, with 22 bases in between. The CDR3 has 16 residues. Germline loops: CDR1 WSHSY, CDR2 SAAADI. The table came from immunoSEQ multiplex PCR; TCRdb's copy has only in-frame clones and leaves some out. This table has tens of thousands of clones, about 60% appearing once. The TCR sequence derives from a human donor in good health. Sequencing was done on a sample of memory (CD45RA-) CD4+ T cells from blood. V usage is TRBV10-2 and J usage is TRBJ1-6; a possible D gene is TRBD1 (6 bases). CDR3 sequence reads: CASTDANSIRGSPLHF. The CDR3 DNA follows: TGCGCCAGCACCGACGCCAACAGCATCAGGGGTTCACCCCTCCACTTT.